This T cell receptor (beta chain) came from a study of cytomegalovirus exposure and HLA in healthy donors. About this clone itself: The target antigen is unknown.

It was with 60 Vbeta and 13 Jbeta primers that the PCR ran. Sequencing used immunoSEQ multiplex PCR; TCRdb keeps in-frame clones, though not all of them. The table counts approximately 150,000 clones; around 1.7% lies in the top ten. The CDR3 totals 14 residues. From germline, CDR1 is GTSNPN and CDR2 SVGIG (reference sequence). With 3 bases clipped from V and 4 bases from J, the junction kept 8 bases outside the gene matches. Broader study findings: For most TCR beta V segments, an earlier analysis put the productive rate at about 90% or about 30% of the time. Presence/absence analyses took donor sequencing depth as roughly uniform.

Material for sequencing was PBMCs. The chain recombines TRBV30 with TRBJ2-7; 8 positions match TRBD1. The receptor was derived from a woman aged 50 to 65 in good health and CMV-seronegative. CDR3 nucleotide sequence: TGTGCCTGGAGGACCCCGGGACAGGTGTACGAGCAGTACTTC. It encodes CAWRTPGQVYEQYF.